Below, one TCR beta chain is given with its context. The specificity of this receptor is unknown. Per-base qualities were not stored, and no clone one base away is much larger. Genomic DNA was extracted with the Qiagen DNeasy kit from unsorted PBMCs and from negatively selected CD4+ and CD8+ fractions. TCR beta CDR3 regions were subjected to amplification by immunoSEQ multiplex PCR with primers that anneal to V and J segments. A synthetic immune receptor repertoire was used to minimize amplification bias, and any remaining bias was removed computationally after sequencing. The authors processed their data as follows. Repertoire diversity was quantified as the Shannon entropy index using custom Python scripts. Unsorted, CD4+ and CD8+ repertoires were analyzed separately, except for combined analyses in which CD4+ and CD8+ sequences were merged in silico. A clone was considered expanded if an increase in frequency of at least 2-fold after treatment relative to C1D1 was found, and a pseudocount of 0.5 was applied to clones undetected at baseline. Singleton clones were defined as clones with 0 or 1 copy at C1D1, and non-singleton clones were defined as clones with 2 or more copies. By matching protein sequences in sorted samples from the same patient, clones expanded in unsorted samples were annotated as CD4+, CD8+ or unknown. Wilcoxon tests were applied to paired samples to test diversity changes from C1D1 to C4D1. Imported from immuneACCESS, the table was reduced by TCRdb to in-frame sequences with V and J called. These copies leave out some clones; in studies compared against another copy, an unresolved V gene accounts for under half, and the cause of the remainder is not known. That table furnishes V, J and clone size, whereas the DNA furnished D and trimming. The sample profile shows fewer than 75,000 clones; more than 70% of them were found once. Under 7% of the sample lies in the top ten.

The sample belongs to a study of PD-1 blockade in classical Hodgkin lymphoma (dated by TCRdb to 2020 to 2021). With respect to the entire study: Nivolumab dosing was 3 mg/kg intravenously every 2 weeks, continuing until either disease progression or unacceptable toxicity. A peripheral blood immune signature of response to PD-1 blockade in classical Hodgkin lymphoma was defined using TCR beta sequencing and CyTOF. Beyond this particular receptor, the publication reports: Baseline diversity similar to that of newly diagnosed patients was observed in trial patients achieving complete response, whereas significantly lower diversity was observed in partial responders and progressors. Diversity was lower in patients who began nivolumab less than 1 year after ASCT, so these patients were left out of later analyses to avoid confounding by immune reconstitution. Baseline TCR diversity was reported to be lower in newly diagnosed patients than in healthy donors and to be lower still in relapsed/refractory patients. A significant rise by C4D1 was seen in CD4+ but not CD8+ TCR diversity (p=0.0027 vs p=0.16), with the rise being most apparent in complete responders (p=0.02). The study covered only a single clinical trial cohort, and the causes of the repertoire differences, possibly disease activity or prior therapy, were still not defined.

Reading from cysteine to phenylalanine, the CDR3 counts 11 amino acids. Only the CDR3 portion is preserved as DNA: 33 bases, with reading frame beginning at the first base. A distance of 9 bases separates the germline ends of V and J, which lose 5 bases and 10 bases respectively. Via the germline V gene, CDR1 is MDHEN and CDR2 SYDVKM. The sample's time point label is to be understood as: cycle 2 day 1 (C2D1) of nivolumab. Relapse after autologous stem cell transplantation had occurred in all trial patients, and cohorts A, B and C were distinguished by prior brentuximab vedotin exposure. The trial cohort included around 60 patients with relapsed/refractory classical Hodgkin lymphoma, and each patient had a best overall response of complete response, partial response or progressive disease. In the multi-cohort phase II CheckMate 205 trial, trial patients received single-agent nivolumab. An independent review committee assessed best overall response by applying the 2007 International Working Group response criteria. Trial PBMCs were collected just before the start of nivolumab (C1D1) and during therapy at cycle 2 day 1 and cycle 4 day 1. Peripheral blood was collected in 8 mL Vacutainer Cell Preparation Tubes, from which PBMCs were isolated by centrifugation and then cryopreserved.

In this chain, TRBV28 is recombined with TRBJ2-1; no D gene can be assigned with confidence. The TCR was taken from a human donor with classical Hodgkin lymphoma. The source was peripheral blood mononuclear cells (PBMCs), collected before the second cycle of nivolumab. The nucleotide sequence reads TGTGCCAGCAGTCCCTCGGCCGAGCAGTTCTTC. Its amino acids are CASSPSAEQFF.